The 16 T cell receptor beta chains in this list originate from one sample, sequenced in a study of shared clonotypes between healthy human individuals. Clones were read by immunoSEQ multiplex PCR, and TCRdb kept only the in-frame ones, dropping some. The data show under 1,100,000 clones, with approximately 68% seen just once and over 1.3% held by the top ten. Sequencing was carried out using memory CD4+ T cells sorted from blood. Sample subset: CD45RA-negative fraction. The source of these receptors is a young man in good health.

The chain has TRBV28 and TRBJ1-2; 8 nucleotides match TRBD1. The V gene's germline CDR1 is MDHEN and CDR2 SYDVKM. The CDR3 extends over 12 amino acids. V was pared by 6 bases and J by 6 bases, with 3 bases of the junction left unmatched. The CDR3 nucleotides are TGTGCCAGCAGAACAGGGGGGGATGGCTACACCTTC. This encodes CASRTGGDGYTF.

CDR3 region: CASSTPPGTGFYEQYF. CDR3 DNA: TGTGCCAGCAGCACGCCCCCCGGGACAGGGTTCTACGAGCAGTACTTC. The chain links TRBV7-6 to TRBJ2-7, with 9 positions matching TRBD1. CDR1 and CDR2 from the germline V gene are SGHVS and FNYEAQ. Trimming at V came to 5 bases and at J to 3 bases, leaving 11 bases not matched to a gene. The CDR3 is 16 amino acids.

V is TRBV28 and J is TRBJ2-1, with TRBD1 matching over 9 bases. In germline, CDR1 is MDHEN, CDR2 SYDVKM. There are 15 residues in the CDR3. V dropped 7 bases and J dropped 7; count of bases not matched to a gene: 11. CDR3 sequence (DNA): TGTGCCAGCAACTACCGGGACAGGGTCACGAATGAGCAGTTCTTC. Protein sequence: CASNYRDRVTNEQFF.

The chain has TRBV6-1 and TRBJ2-5, with 7 bases identical to TRBD1. This CDR3 has 14 residues. CDR1 is MNHNS, CDR2 SASEGT, per germline. Trimming cost V 3 bases and J 2 bases; bases outside gene matches: 3. CDR3 sequence: CASSDRGQQETQYF. CDR3 in DNA: TGTGCCAGCAGTGACAGGGGACAGCAAGAGACCCAGTACTTC.

The chain uses TRBV6-5 and TRBJ2-7; perhaps TRBD1 as D (5 bases). Germline assignment: CDR1 MNHEY and CDR2 SVGAGI. The CDR3 loop spans 15 amino acids. V was cut by 6 bases and J by 3 bases, with 18 bases left in between. The CDR3 region is CASSSAGQAYYEQYF. CDR3 coding DNA: TGTGCCAGCAGCTCAGCAGGACAAGCCTACTACGAGCAGTACTTC.

The rearrangement links TRBV30 to TRBJ1-5; a possible D gene is TRBD1 (5 bases). There are 16 residues in the CDR3. Germline V gene lookup returns CDR1 GTSNPN and CDR2 SVGIG (reference sequence). The V and J ends lost 2 bases and 3 bases respectively, with 17 bases between them. Here the CDR3 reads CAWSITDKGNNQPQHF. As DNA, the CDR3 is TGTGCCTGGAGTATAACGGACAAGGGGAACAATCAGCCCCAGCATTTT.

In its sample, this clone was seen many times. J is TRBJ1-2 and V is TRBV28; D perhaps matches TRBD1 (5 bases). The CDR3 is 19 amino acids. Germline V gene data show CDR1 as MDHEN and CDR2 as SYDVKM. Trimming removed 2 bases at V and 2 bases at J, with 24 bases between. CDR3 nucleotides: TGTGCCAGCAGTTTAGGGCCCTGGGGACGCCGGTGGGGGAACTATGGCTACACCTTC. Protein sequence: CASSLGPWGRRWGNYGYTF.

The chain has TRBV4-1 and TRBJ1-1; D is possibly TRBD1 (5 bases). Germline V gene data show CDR1 as MGHRA and CDR2 as YSYEKL. V gave up 4 bases and J gave up 0 bases, with 12 bases separating them. There are 15 residues in the CDR3. The CDR3 region is CASSLTGLMNTEAFF. The CDR3 DNA follows: TGCGCCAGCAGCCTCACGGGACTGATGAACACTGAAGCTTTCTTT.

This chain links TRBV11-2 with TRBJ2-7, with 8 bases aligning to TRBD2. The ends lost 2 bases at V and 2 bases at J; junction bases unmatched: 2. Germline CDR1 reads SGHAT; CDR2 reads FQNNGV. The CDR3 is 14 amino acids. The CDR3 reads CASSLTAGAYEQYF. In DNA form, the CDR3 reads TGTGCCAGCAGCTTAACAGCGGGAGCCTACGAGCAGTACTTC.

The chain carries TRBV2 and TRBJ2-5, with 8 bases lining up with TRBD1. The V segment lost 7 bases and the J segment 2 bases; nucleotides outside the gene matches: 3. The germline CDR1 and CDR2 sequences are SNHLY and FYNNEI. This CDR3 comprises 13 residues. As DNA, the CDR3 is TGTGCCAGCACACGGACAGGGCAAGAGACCCAGTACTTC. Residues: CASTRTGQETQYF.

V usage is TRBV9 and J usage is TRBJ2-5; D remains unclear. V lost 5 bases and J lost 1, with 9 bases in between. The germline CDR1 and CDR2 sequences are SGDLS and YYNGEE. The CDR3 runs to 13 residues. CDR3 in amino acids: CASSLGIQETQYF. The CDR3 coding sequence is TGTGCCAGCAGTCTCGGCATCCAAGAGACCCAGTACTTC.

The chain joins TRBV18 to TRBJ2-2, with TRBD2 identical over 12 bases. The V gene's germline CDR1 is KGHSH and CDR2 LQKENI. V was pared by 4 bases and J by 0 bases, with 9 bases of the junction left unmatched. The CDR3 has 19 amino acids. The CDR3 here is CASSLMFGLAGTNTGELFF. CDR3 DNA sequence: TGTGCCAGCTCACTTATGTTTGGACTAGCGGGAACGAACACCGGGGAGCTGTTTTTT.

This clone was counted between two and nine times. Other DNA sequences in the sample encode the same CDR3. The V gene is TRBV6-1, the J gene TRBJ1-5; the D gene is possibly TRBD1 (6 bases). V lost 0 bases and J lost 4, with 7 bases in between. There are 14 residues in the CDR3. Per the germline V gene, CDR1 is MNHNS and CDR2 is SASEGT. The chain's CDR3 is CASSEAGGNQPQHF. The DNA for the CDR3 is TGTGCCAGCAGTGAAGCAGGGGGGAATCAGCCCCAGCATTTT.

The V gene is TRBV27, the J gene TRBJ2-2; TRBD2 agrees at 7 bases. J gave up 1 base and V 2 bases, and 7 bases lay outside the gene matches. The CDR3 runs to 17 residues. The germline V gene encodes CDR1 MNHEY and CDR2 SMNVEV (reference sequence). In nucleotides, the CDR3 is TGTGCCAGCAGTTTAAAGGGCGGGGGACGGAACACCGGGGAGCTGTTTTTT. Translated, it gives CASSLKGGGRNTGELFF.

This clone occurred once. The chain joins TRBV29-1 to TRBJ2-5; 11 bases map to TRBD2. Germline lookup yields CDR1 SQVTM and CDR2 ANQGSEA. The CDR3 is 15 residues long. Unmatched junction bases numbered 11, after V lost 6 bases and J lost 5 bases. CDR3 protein: CSVGRTSGGGETQYF. The CDR3 DNA sequence: TGCAGCGTGGGCCGAACTAGCGGGGGAGGCGAGACCCAGTACTTC.

V usage is TRBV5-1 and J usage is TRBJ2-3; D remains unclear. Germline V gene sequence: CDR1 SGHRS, CDR2 YFSETQ. V was pared by 4 bases and J by 2 bases, with 11 bases between. The CDR3 has 14 residues. The CDR3 reads CASSRASPTDTQYF. The CDR3 coding sequence is TGCGCCAGCAGCCGCGCTAGTCCCACAGATACGCAGTATTTT.